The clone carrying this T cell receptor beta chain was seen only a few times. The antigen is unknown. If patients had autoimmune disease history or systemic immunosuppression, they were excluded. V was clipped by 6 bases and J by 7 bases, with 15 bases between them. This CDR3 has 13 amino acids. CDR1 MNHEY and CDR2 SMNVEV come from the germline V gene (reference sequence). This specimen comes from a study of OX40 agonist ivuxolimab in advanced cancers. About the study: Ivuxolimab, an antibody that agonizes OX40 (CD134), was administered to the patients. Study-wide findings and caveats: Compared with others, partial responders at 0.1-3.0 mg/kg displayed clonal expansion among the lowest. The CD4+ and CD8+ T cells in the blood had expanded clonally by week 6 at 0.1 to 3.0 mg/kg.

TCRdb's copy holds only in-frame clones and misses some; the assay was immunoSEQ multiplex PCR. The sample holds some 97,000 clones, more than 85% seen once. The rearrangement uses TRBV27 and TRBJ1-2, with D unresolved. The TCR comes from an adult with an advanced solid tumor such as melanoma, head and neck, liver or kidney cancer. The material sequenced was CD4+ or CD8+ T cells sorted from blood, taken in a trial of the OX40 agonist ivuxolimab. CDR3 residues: CASSNWQAGGYTF. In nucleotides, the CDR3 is TGTGCCAGCAGCAATTGGCAGGCGGGTGGCTACACCTTC.